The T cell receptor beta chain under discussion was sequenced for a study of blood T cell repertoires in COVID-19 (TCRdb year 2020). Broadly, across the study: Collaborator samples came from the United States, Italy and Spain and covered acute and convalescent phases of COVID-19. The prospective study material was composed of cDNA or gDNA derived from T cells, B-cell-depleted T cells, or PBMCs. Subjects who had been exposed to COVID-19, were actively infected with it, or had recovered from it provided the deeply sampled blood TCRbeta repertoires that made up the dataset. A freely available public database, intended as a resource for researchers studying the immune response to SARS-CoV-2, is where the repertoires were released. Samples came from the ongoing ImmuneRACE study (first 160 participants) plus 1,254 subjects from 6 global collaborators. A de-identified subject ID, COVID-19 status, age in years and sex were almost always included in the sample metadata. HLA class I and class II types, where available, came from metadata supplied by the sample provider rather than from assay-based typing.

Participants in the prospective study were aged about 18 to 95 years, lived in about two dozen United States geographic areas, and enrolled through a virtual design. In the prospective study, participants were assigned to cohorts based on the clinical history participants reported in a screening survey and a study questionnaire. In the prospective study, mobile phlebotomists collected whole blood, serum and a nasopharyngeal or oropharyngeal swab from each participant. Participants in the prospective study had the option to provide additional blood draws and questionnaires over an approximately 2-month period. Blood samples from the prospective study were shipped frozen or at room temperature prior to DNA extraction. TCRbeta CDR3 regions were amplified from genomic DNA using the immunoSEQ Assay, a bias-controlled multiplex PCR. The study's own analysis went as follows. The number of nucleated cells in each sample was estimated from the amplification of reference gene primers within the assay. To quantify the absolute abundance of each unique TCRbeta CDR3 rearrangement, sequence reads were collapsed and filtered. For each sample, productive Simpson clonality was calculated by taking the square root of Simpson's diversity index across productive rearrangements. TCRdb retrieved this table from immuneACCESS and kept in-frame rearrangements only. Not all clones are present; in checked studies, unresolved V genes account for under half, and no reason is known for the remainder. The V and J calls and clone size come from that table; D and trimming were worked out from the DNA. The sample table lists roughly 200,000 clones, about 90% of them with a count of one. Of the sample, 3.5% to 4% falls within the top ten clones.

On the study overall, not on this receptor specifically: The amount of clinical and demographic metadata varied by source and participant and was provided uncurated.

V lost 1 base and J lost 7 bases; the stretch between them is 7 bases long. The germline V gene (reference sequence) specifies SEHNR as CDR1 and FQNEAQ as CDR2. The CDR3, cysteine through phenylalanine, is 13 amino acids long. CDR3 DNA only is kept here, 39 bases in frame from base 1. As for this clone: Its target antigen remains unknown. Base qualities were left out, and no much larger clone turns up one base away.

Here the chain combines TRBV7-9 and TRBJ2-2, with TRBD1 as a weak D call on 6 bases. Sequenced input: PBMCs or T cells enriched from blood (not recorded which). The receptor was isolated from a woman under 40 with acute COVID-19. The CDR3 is CASSLETGGELFF. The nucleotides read TGTGCCAGCAGCTTAGAGACAGGCGGGGAGCTGTTTTTT.